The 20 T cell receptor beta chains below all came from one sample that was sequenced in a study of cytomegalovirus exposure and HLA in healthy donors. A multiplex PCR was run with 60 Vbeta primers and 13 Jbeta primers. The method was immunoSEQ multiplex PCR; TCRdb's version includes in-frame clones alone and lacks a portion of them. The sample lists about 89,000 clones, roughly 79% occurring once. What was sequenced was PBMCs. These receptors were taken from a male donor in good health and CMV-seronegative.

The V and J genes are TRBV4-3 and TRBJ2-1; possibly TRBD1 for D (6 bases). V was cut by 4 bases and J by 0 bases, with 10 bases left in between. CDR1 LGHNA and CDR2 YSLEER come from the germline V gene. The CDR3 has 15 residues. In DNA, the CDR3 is TGCGCCAGCAGCCGGCCGGACAGCTCCTACAATGAGCAGTTCTTC. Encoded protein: CASSRPDSSYNEQFF.

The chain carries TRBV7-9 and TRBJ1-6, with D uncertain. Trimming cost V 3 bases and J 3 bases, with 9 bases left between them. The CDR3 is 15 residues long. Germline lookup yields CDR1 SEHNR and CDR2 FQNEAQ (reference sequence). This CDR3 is CASSFYRDYNSPLHF. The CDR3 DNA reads TGTGCCAGCAGCTTCTACCGGGACTATAATTCACCCCTCCACTTT.

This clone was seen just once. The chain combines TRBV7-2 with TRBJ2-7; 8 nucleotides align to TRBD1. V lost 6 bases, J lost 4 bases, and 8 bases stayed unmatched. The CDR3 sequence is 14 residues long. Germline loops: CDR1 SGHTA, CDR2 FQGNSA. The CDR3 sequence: CASSIGQGGYEQYF. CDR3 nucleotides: TGTGCCAGCAGTATCGGACAGGGCGGGTACGAGCAGTACTTC. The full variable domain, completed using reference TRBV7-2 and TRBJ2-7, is GAGVSQSPSNKVTEKGKDVELRCDPISGHTALYWYRQSLGQGLEFLIYFQGNSAPDKSGLPSDRFSAERTGGSVSTLTIQRTQQEDSAVYLCASSIGQGGYEQYFGPGTRLTVT.

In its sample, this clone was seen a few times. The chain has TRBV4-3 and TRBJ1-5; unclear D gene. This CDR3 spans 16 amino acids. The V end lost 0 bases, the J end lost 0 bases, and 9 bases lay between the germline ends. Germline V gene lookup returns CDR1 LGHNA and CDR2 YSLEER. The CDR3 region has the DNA TGCGCCAGCAGCCAAGATACGGGGAATAGCAATCAGCCCCAGCATTTT. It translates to CASSQDTGNSNQPQHF.

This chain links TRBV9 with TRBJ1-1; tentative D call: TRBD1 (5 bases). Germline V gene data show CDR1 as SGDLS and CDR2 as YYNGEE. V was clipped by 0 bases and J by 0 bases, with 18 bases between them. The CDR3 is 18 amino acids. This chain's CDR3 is CASSVGLGQIVMNTEAFF. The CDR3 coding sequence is TGTGCCAGCAGCGTAGGGTTGGGGCAGATCGTCATGAACACTGAAGCTTTCTTT.

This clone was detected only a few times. The CDR3 DNA reads as TGCAGCGCTGCACAGGGATCAAATAATTCACCCCTCCACTTT. Protein product: CSAAQGSNNSPLHF. The rearrangement links TRBV29-1 to TRBJ1-6, with D possibly being TRBD1 (6 bases). This CDR3 is 14 amino acids long. Germline CDR1 and CDR2: SQVTM and ANQGSEA. V was shortened by 7 bases and J by 5 bases, with 15 bases between the two germline ends.

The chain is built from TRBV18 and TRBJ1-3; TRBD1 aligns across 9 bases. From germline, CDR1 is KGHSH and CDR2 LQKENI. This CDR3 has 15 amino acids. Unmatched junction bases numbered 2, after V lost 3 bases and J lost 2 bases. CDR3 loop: CASSPGQGPGNTIYF. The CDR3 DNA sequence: TGTGCCAGCTCACCCGGACAGGGGCCTGGAAACACCATATATTTT. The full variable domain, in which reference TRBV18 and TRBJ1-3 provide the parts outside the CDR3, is NAGVMQNPRHLVRRRGQEARLRCSPMKGHSHVYWYRQLPEEGLKFMVYLQKENIIDESGMPKERFSAEFPKEGPSILRIQQVVRGDSAAYFCASSPGQGPGNTIYFGEGSWLTVV.

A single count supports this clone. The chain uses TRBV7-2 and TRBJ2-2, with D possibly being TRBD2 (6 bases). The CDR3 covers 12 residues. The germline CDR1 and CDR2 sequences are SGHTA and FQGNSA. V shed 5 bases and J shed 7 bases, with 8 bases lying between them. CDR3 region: CASSREVGELFF. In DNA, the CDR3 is TGTGCCAGCAGCAGGGAGGTCGGGGAGCTGTTTTTT.

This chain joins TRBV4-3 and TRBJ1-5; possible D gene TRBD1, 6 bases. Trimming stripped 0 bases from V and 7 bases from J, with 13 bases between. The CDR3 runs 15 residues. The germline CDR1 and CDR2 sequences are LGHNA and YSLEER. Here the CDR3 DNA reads TGCGCCAGCAGCCAAGATGTGGGGGCCGGCCAGCCCCAGCATTTT. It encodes CASSQDVGAGQPQHF.

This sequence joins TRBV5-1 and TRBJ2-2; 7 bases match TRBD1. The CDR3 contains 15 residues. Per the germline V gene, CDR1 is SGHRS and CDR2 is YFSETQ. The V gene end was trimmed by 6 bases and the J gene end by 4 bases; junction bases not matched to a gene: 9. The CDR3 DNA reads TGCGCCAGCATATATGGGGACAGCTCCACCGGGGAGCTGTTTTTT. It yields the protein CASIYGDSSTGELFF.

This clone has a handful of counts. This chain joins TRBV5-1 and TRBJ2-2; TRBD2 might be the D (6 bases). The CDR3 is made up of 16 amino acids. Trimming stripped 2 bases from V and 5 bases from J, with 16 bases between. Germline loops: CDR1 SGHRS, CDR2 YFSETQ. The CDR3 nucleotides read TGCGCCAGCAGCTTTAGCATCGGGGGAATGACCGGGGAGCTGTTTTTT. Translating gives CASSFSIGGMTGELFF.

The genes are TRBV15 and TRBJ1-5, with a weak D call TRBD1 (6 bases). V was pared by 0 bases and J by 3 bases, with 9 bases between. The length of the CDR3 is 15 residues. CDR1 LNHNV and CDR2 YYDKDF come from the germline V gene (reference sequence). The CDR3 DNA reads TGTGCCACCAGCAGAGAGAGACAGGTCAATCAGCCCCAGCATTTT. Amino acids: CATSRERQVNQPQHF.

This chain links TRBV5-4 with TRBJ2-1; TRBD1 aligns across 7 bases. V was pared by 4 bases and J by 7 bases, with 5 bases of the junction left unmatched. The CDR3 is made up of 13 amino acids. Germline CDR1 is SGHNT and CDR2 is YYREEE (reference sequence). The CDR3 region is CASSAQGMNEQFF. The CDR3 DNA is TGTGCCAGCAGCGCACAGGGGATGAATGAGCAGTTCTTC. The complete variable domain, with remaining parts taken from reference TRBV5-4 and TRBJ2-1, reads ETGVTQSPTHLIKTRGQQVTLRCSSQSGHNTVSWYQQALGQGPQFIFQYYREEENGRGNFPPRFSGLQFPNYSSELNVNALELDDSALYLCASSAQGMNEQFFGPGTRLTVL.

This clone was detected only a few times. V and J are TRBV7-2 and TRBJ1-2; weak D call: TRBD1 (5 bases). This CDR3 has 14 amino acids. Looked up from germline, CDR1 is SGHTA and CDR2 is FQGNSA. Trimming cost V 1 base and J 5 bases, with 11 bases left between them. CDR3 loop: CASSLVDRRYGYTF. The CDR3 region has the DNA TGTGCCAGCAGCTTAGTAGACAGACGTTATGGCTACACCTTC. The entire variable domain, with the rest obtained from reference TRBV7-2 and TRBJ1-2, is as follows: GAGVSQSPSNKVTEKGKDVELRCDPISGHTALYWYRQSLGQGLEFLIYFQGNSAPDKSGLPSDRFSAERTGGSVSTLTIQRTQQEDSAVYLCASSLVDRRYGYTFGSGTRLTVV.

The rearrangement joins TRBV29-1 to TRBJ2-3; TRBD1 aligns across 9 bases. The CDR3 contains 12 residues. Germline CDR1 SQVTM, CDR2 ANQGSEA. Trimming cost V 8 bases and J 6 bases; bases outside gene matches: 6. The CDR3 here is CSNNRGPDTQYF. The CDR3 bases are TGCAGCAACAACAGGGGGCCGGATACGCAGTATTTT.

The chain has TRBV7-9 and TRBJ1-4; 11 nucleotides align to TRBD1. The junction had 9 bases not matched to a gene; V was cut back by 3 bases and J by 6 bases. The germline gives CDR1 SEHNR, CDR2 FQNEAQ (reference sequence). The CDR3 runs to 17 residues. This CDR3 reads CASSFTGQGARDEKLFF. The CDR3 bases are TGTGCCAGCAGCTTTACCGGACAGGGGGCGAGGGATGAAAAACTGTTTTTT.

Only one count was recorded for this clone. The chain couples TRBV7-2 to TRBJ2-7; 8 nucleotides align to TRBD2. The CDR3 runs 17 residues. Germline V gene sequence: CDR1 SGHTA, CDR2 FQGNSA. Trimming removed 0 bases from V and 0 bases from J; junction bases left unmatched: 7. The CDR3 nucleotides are TGTGCCAGCAGCTTAGCTTGGACGGCGGGGGGCTCCTACGAGCAGTACTTC. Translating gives CASSLAWTAGGSYEQYF.

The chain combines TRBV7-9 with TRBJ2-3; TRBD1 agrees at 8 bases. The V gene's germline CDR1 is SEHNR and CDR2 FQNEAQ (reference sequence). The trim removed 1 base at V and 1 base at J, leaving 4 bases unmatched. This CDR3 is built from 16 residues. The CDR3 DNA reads TGTGCCAGCAGCTTAGGGTTGACAGGGGGCACAGATACGCAGTATTTT. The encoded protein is CASSLGLTGGTDTQYF.

The DNA of the CDR3 is TGTGCCAGCAGTGACCTCGAGGCGGGGGATCACAATGAGCAGTTCTTC. This codes for CASSDLEAGDHNEQFF. The rearrangement links TRBV6-4 to TRBJ2-1; 7 nucleotides match TRBD2. Trimming took 2 bases from V and 5 from J; bases not matched to a gene: 9. The CDR3 is made up of 16 amino acids. The germline V gene encodes CDR1 MRHNA and CDR2 SNTAGT.

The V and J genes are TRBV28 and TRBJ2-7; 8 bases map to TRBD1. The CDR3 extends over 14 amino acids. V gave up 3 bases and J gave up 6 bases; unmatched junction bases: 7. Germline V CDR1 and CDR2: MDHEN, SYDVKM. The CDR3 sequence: CASSFAGQVREQYF. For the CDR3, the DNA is TGTGCCAGCAGTTTCGCGGGACAGGTTCGCGAGCAGTACTTC. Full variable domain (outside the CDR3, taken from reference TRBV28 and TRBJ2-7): DVKVTQSSRYLVKRTGEKVFLECVQDMDHENMFWYRQDPGLGLRLIYFSYDVKMKEKGDIPEGYSVSREKKERFSLILESASTNQTSMYLCASSFAGQVREQYFGPGTRLTVT.